This T cell receptor (beta chain) is from a study of post-analysis software for immune sequencing data. Study findings and constraints: Roughly 5 TRBV segments (TRBV5-6, TRBV5-1 and TRBV20-1 among them) occurred more frequently in patients than in controls.

Unique molecular identifiers were built into the TCR beta cDNA libraries. T cells, about 0.95 to 11 million of them, yielded some 500,000 cDNA molecules. TCRdb reprocessed the PCR reads via MiXCR and lists one record per CDR3 protein. The top ten hold 4% to 5% of the sample, which has around 710,000 distinct CDR3 sequences, roughly 46% seen once. Trimming took off 4 bases at V and 5 bases at J, with 12 bases between the two ends. This CDR3 is 13 amino acids long. Germline V gives CDR1 SGHRS, CDR2 YFSETQ. On this clonotype itself: As yet, its antigen is unknown.

The sample comprised blood. This chain links TRBV5-1 with TRBJ2-5; no firm D call. The TCR comes from a girl aged 10-17 years with multiple sclerosis. CDR3 bases: TGCGCCAGCAGCCCACCACGTACCGAGACCCAGTACTTC. Translation: CASSPPRTETQYF. Using reference TRBV5-1 and TRBJ2-5 for the parts outside the CDR3, the full variable domain is KAGVTQTPRYLIKTRGQQVTLSCSPISGHRSVSWYQQTPGQGLQFLFEYFSETQRNKGNFPGRFSGRQFSNSRSEMNVSTLELGDSALYLCASSPPRTETQYFGPGTRLLVL.